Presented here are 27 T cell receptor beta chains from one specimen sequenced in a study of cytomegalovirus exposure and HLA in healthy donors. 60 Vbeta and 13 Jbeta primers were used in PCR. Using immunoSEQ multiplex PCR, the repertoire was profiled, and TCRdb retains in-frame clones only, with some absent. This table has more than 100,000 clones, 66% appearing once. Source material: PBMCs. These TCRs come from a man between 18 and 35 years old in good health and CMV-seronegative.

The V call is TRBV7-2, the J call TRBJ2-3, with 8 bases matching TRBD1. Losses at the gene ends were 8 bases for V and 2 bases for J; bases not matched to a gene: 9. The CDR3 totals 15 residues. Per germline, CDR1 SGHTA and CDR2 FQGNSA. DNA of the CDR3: TGTGCCAGCGGAGGGGGGACAGGATACACAGATACGCAGTATTTT. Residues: CASGGGTGYTDTQYF.

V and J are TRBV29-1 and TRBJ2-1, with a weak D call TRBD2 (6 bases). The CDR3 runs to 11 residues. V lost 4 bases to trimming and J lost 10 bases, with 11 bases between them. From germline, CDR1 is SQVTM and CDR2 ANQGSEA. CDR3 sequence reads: CSVGGAGEQFF. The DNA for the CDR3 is TGCAGCGTTGGAGGGGCGGGGGAGCAGTTCTTC.

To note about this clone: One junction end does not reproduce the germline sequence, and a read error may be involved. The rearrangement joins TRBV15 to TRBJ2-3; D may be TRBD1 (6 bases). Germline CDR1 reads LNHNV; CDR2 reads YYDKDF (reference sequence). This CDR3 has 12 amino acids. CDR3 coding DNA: TGTGCCACCAGCAACATCCGGGACACACGAAATTTT. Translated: CATSNIRDTRNF.

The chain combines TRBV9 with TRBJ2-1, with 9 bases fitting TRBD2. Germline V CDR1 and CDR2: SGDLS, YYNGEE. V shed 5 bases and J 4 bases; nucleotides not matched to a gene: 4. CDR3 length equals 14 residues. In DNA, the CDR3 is TGTGCCAGCAGTAAGACTAGCGGTTACAATGAGCAGTTCTTC. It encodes CASSKTSGYNEQFF.

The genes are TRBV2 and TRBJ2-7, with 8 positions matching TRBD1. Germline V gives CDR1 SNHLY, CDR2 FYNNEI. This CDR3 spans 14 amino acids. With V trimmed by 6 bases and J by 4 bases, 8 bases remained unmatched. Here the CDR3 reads CASSQDRDIYEQYF. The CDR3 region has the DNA TGTGCCAGCAGCCAGGACAGGGATATTTACGAGCAGTACTTC.

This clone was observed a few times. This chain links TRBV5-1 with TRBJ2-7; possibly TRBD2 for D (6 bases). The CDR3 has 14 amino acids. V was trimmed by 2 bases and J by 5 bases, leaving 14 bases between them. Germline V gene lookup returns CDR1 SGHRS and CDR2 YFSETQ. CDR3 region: CASSFPLGGNEQYF. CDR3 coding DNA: TGCGCCAGCAGCTTCCCACTTGGGGGGAACGAGCAGTACTTC.

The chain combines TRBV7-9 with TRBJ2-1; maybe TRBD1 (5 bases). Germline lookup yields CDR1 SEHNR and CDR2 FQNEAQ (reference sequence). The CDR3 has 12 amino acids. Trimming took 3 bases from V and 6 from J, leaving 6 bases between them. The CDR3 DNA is TGTGCCAGCAGCTTGACAGCCAATGAGCAGTTCTTC. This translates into CASSLTANEQFF.

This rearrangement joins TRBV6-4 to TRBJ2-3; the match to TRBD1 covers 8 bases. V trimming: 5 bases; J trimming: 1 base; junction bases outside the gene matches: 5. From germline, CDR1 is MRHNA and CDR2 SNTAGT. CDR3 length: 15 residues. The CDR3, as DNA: TGTGCCAGCAGTTTCGACAGGGGCCGCACAGATACGCAGTATTTT. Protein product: CASSFDRGRTDTQYF.

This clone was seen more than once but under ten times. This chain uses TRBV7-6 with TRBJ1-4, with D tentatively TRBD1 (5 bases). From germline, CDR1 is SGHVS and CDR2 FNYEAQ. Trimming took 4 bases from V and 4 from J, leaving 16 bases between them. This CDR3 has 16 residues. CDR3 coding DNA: TGTGCCAGCAGCTCCCCAGGGAGGGGTATTAATGAAAAACTGTTTTTT. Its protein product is CASSSPGRGINEKLFF.

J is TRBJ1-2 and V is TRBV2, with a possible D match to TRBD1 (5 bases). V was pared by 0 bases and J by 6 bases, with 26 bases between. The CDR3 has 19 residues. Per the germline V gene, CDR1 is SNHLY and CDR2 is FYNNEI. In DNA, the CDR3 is TGTGCCAGCAGTGAAGCGCTCCCTGCCTTATTGACAGCATCACATGGCTACACCTTC. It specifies CASSEALPALLTASHGYTF.

The CDR3 loop reads CASSLRVGNTEAFF. The CDR3 DNA follows: TGTGCCAGCAGCTTACGGGTCGGGAACACTGAAGCTTTCTTT. The J gene is TRBJ1-1, the V gene TRBV7-8; D is unresolved. Germline V lookup: CDR1 SGHVS, CDR2 FQNEAQ. The CDR3 has 14 amino acids. Deletions cut 2 bases from V and 1 base from J, with 8 bases between. Full variable domain (outside the CDR3, taken from reference TRBV7-8 and TRBJ1-1): GAGVSQSPRYKVAKRGQDVALRCDPISGHVSLFWYQQALGQGPEFLTYFQNEAQLDKSGLPSDRFFAERPEGSVSTLKIQRTQQEDSAVYLCASSLRVGNTEAFFGQGTRLTVV.

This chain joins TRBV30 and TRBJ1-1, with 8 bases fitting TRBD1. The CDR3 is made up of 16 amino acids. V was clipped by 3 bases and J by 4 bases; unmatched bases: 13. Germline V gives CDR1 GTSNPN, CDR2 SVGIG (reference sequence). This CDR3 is CAWSRQGSTSGTEAFF. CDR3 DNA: TGTGCCTGGAGCCGACAGGGGTCGACCTCGGGCACTGAAGCTTTCTTT.

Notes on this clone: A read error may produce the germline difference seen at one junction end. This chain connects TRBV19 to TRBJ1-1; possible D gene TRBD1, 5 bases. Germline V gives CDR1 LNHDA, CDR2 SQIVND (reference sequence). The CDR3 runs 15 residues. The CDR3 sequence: CTSSIGRGANTEAFF. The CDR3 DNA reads TGTACCAGTAGTATCGGAAGGGGCGCGAACACTGAAGCTTTCTTT.

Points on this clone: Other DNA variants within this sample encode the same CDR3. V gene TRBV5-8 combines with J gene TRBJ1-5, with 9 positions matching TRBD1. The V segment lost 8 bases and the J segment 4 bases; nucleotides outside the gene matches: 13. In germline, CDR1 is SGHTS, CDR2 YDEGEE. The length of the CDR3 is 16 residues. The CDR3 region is CASARMDRGINQPQHF. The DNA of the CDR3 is TGTGCCAGTGCCCGGATGGACAGGGGAATTAATCAGCCCCAGCATTTT.

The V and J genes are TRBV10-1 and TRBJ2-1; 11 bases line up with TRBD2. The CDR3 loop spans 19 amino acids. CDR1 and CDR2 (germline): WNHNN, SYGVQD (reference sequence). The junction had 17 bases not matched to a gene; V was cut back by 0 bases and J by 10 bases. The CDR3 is CASSESQGIAGGPFGEQFF. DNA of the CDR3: TGCGCCAGCAGTGAGTCCCAGGGCATAGCGGGGGGGCCGTTCGGAGAGCAGTTCTTC.

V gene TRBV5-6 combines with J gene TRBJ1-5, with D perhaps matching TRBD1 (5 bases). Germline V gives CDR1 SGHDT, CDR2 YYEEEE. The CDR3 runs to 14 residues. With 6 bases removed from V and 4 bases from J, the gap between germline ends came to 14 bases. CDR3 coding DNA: TGTGCCAGCAACGTATCAAGGGGTAATCAGCCCCAGCATTTT. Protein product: CASNVSRGNQPQHF.

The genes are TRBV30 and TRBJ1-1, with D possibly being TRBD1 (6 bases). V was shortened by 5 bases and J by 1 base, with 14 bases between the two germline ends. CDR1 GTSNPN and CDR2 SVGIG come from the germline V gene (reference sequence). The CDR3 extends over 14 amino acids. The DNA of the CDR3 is TGTGCCTGGCTCCACGCGACAGGGAACACTGAAGCTTTCTTT. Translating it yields CAWLHATGNTEAFF.

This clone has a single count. The CDR3 DNA is TGTGCCAGCAGCGTAGTTGGGACTAGCGGGGGCACAGATACGCAGTATTTT. Residues: CASSVVGTSGGTDTQYF. The J gene is TRBJ2-3, the V gene TRBV9, with 13 bases lining up with TRBD2. Germline V lookup: CDR1 SGDLS, CDR2 YYNGEE. The V segment lost 0 bases and the J segment 1 base; nucleotides outside the gene matches: 2. The CDR3 extends over 17 amino acids.

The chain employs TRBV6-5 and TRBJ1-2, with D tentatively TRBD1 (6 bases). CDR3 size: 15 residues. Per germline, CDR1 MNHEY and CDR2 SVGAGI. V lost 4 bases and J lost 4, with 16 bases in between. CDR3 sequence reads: CASSSTGDLIYGYTF. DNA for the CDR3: TGTGCCAGCAGTTCGACAGGTGACTTAATCTATGGCTACACCTTC.

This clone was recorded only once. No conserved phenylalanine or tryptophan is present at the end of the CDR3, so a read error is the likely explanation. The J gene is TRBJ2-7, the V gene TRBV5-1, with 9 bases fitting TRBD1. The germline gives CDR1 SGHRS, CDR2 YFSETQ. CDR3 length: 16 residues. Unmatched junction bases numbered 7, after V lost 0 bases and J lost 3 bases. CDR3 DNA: TGCGCCAGCAGCTTGGGAGATACGGGACAGGGCTACGAGCAGTACCTC. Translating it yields CASSLGDTGQGYEQYL.

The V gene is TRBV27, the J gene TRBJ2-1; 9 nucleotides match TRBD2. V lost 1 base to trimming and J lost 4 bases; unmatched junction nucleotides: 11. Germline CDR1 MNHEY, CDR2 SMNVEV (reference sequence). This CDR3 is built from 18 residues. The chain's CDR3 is CASSLFPPLAGSYNEQFF. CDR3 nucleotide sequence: TGTGCCAGCAGTTTATTTCCTCCCCTAGCGGGGTCTTACAATGAGCAGTTCTTC.

CDR3 DNA: TGTGCCAGCACCGCCACGGGGTTTAACTATGGCTACACCTTC. This codes for CASTATGFNYGYTF. The chain joins TRBV28 to TRBJ1-2; D is ambiguous. The CDR3 has 14 residues. From germline, CDR1 is MDHEN and CDR2 SYDVKM. V lost 7 bases and J lost 1, with 13 bases in between.

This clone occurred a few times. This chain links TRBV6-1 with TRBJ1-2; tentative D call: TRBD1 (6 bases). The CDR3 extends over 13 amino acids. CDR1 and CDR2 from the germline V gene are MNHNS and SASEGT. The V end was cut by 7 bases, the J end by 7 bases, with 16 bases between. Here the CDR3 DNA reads TGTGCCAGCATGCCGGGGGGCGCCGGTGGCTACACCTTC. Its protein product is CASMPGGAGGYTF.

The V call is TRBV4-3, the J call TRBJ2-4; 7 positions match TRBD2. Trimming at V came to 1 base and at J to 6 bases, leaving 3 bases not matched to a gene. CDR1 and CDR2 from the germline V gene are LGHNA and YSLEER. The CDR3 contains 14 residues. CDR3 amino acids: CASSQGGEGNIQYF. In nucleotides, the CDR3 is TGCGCCAGCAGCCAAGGGGGGGAGGGAAACATTCAGTACTTC.

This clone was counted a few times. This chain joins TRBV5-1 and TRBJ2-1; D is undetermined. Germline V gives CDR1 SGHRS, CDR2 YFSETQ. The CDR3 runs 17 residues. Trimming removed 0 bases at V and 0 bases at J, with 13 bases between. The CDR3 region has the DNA TGCGCCAGCAGCTTGGAGAGCAGGATGAGCTCCTACAATGAGCAGTTCTTC. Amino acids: CASSLESRMSSYNEQFF.

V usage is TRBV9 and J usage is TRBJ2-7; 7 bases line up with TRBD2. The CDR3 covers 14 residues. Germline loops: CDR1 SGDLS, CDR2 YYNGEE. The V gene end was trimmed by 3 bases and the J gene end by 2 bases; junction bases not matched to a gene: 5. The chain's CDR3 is CASSAGLTTYEQYF. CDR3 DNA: TGTGCCAGCAGCGCGGGACTAACCACCTACGAGCAGTACTTC.

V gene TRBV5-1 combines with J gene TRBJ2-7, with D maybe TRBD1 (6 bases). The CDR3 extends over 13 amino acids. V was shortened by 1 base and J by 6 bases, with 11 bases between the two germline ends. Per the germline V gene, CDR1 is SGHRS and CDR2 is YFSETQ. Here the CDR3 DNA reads TGCGCCAGCAGCTTGCCAACAGGGAGCGAGCAGTACTTC. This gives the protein CASSLPTGSEQYF. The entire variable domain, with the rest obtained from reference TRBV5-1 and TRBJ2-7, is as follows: KAGVTQTPRYLIKTRGQQVTLSCSPISGHRSVSWYQQTPGQGLQFLFEYFSETQRNKGNFPGRFSGRQFSNSRSEMNVSTLELGDSALYLCASSLPTGSEQYFGPGTRLTVT.